These 10 T cell receptor beta chains were all obtained from the same sample, sequenced in a study of blood T cell repertoires in COVID-19. Method: immunoSEQ multiplex PCR; TCRdb's copy keeps in-frame clones and lacks some. The profile covers 200,000 to 250,000 clones, with approximately 86% appearing a single time and 1.5% taken by the ten largest. The sample taken for sequencing was peripheral blood. The receptor set was obtained from a man aged 18 to 29 with active or convalescent COVID-19.

The genes are TRBV28 and TRBJ2-1; TRBD2 might be the D (6 bases). Germline assignment: CDR1 MDHEN and CDR2 SYDVKM. The CDR3 is 16 amino acids. V lost 4 bases and J lost 9, with 22 bases in between. The CDR3 here is CASSSQPALTSTEQFF. CDR3 in DNA: TGTGCCAGCAGTTCCCAGCCCGCCCTCACTAGCACTGAGCAGTTCTTC.

The chain employs TRBV7-2 and TRBJ2-6; D is perhaps TRBD2 (5 bases). Deletions cut 4 bases from V and 2 bases from J, with 12 bases between. In germline, CDR1 is SGHTA, CDR2 FQGNSA. This CDR3 spans 16 amino acids. CDR3 sequence: CASSSPRGAGANVLTF. The DNA for the CDR3 is TGTGCCAGCAGCTCCCCACGGGGAGCTGGGGCCAACGTCCTGACTTTC.

The V and J genes are TRBV7-9 and TRBJ2-3; 8 nucleotides match TRBD1. V was clipped by 1 base and J by 7 bases; unmatched bases: 7. Looked up from germline, CDR1 is SEHNR and CDR2 is FQNEAQ (reference sequence). This CDR3 is 15 amino acids long. The CDR3 loop is CASSLVTGELNTQYF. CDR3 nucleotides: TGTGCCAGCAGCTTAGTGACAGGGGAATTAAATACGCAGTATTTT.

The chain joins TRBV10-3 to TRBJ1-1, with a weak D call TRBD1 (5 bases). The CDR3 is made up of 16 amino acids. Germline CDR1 reads ENHRY; CDR2 reads SYGVKD. Trimming removed 0 bases at V and 4 bases at J, with 15 bases between. The CDR3 DNA sequence: TGTGCCATCAGTGAGTCGAAGGGCCCTAGGGGCACTGAAGCTTTCTTT. The encoded protein is CAISESKGPRGTEAFF.

The chain links TRBV11-2 to TRBJ1-2; D is uncertain. Per germline, CDR1 SGHAT and CDR2 FQNNGV. The V end was cut by 5 bases, the J end by 4 bases, with 11 bases between. The CDR3 loop spans 13 amino acids. The CDR3 DNA reads TGTGCCAGCAGCCCGGGAGGAGTCTATGGCTACACCTTC. It codes for CASSPGGVYGYTF.

The count of this clone is one. The chain combines TRBV5-1 with TRBJ2-1; 10 bases line up with TRBD2. V shed 4 bases and J 4 bases; nucleotides not matched to a gene: 8. Germline V gene sequence: CDR1 SGHRS, CDR2 YFSETQ. This CDR3 has 16 residues. CDR3 in DNA: TGCGCCAGCAGCCTCCTAGCGGGAGAAGTTTACAATGAGCAGTTCTTC. It codes for CASSLLAGEVYNEQFF.

J is TRBJ1-2 and V is TRBV29-1; 11 bases fit TRBD1. V lost 4 bases, J lost 8 bases, and 6 bases stayed unmatched. Germline CDR1 reads SQVTM; CDR2 reads ANQGSEA. This CDR3 has 13 residues. The DNA for the CDR3 is TGCAGCGTTGGGACAGGGGGCGAGGGAGGCTACACCTTC. It encodes CSVGTGGEGGYTF.

The chain uses TRBV19 and TRBJ1-5; D is ambiguous. V was shortened by 5 bases and J by 0 bases, with 5 bases between the two germline ends. This CDR3 comprises 13 residues. The germline V gene has CDR1 LNHDA and CDR2 SQIVND (reference sequence). The CDR3 sequence: CASSFGSNQPQHF. In DNA form, the CDR3 reads TGTGCCAGTAGTTTCGGTAGCAATCAGCCCCAGCATTTT.

This clone appeared once. The V gene is TRBV27, the J gene TRBJ2-7; 8 nucleotides line up with TRBD2. The germline CDR1 and CDR2 sequences are MNHEY and SMNVEV (reference sequence). This CDR3 has 16 residues. V gave up 3 bases and J gave up 5 bases; unmatched junction bases: 12. This CDR3 reads CASSFLLTGGPDEQYF. The CDR3 region has the DNA TGTGCCAGCAGTTTTTTGTTGACGGGAGGGCCCGACGAGCAGTACTTC.

This clone was recorded once. V is TRBV3-1 (or the pseudogene TRBV3-2) and J is TRBJ2-5; 12 bases map to TRBD2. Germline CDR1 and CDR2: LGHDT and YNNKEL (reference sequence). The CDR3 sequence is 15 residues long. With V trimmed by 5 bases and J by 5 bases, 6 bases remained unmatched. Here the CDR3 DNA reads TGTGCCAGCAGCGACGGACTAGCGGGACAGGAGACCCAGTACTTC. Translation gives CASSDGLAGQETQYF.